A single sample is the source of the 9 T cell receptor beta chains below, sequenced in a study of blood T cell repertoires in COVID-19. TCRdb keeps only in-frame clones here, not all; method: immunoSEQ multiplex PCR. The profile shows some 170,000 clones, 70% to 80% of them singletons. Material for sequencing was peripheral blood. These receptors were obtained from a man aged 60 to 75 with acute or convalescent COVID-19.

The J gene is TRBJ2-3, the V gene TRBV27, with 10 bases aligning to TRBD2. The V and J ends lost 3 bases and 4 bases, in that order; junction bases with no gene match: 4. This CDR3 spans 15 amino acids. Germline V lookup: CDR1 MNHEY, CDR2 SMNVEV (reference sequence). The CDR3 protein is CASSFTSGESDTQYF. In DNA, the CDR3 is TGTGCCAGCAGTTTCACTAGCGGGGAGTCAGATACGCAGTATTTT.

The chain has TRBV7-2 and TRBJ2-7; the match to TRBD1 covers 7 bases. With 5 bases clipped from V and 0 bases from J, the junction kept 4 bases outside the gene matches. The germline V gene has CDR1 SGHTA and CDR2 FQGNSA. The CDR3 consists of 14 residues. In DNA, the CDR3 is TGTGCCAGCAGCCAACGGGACAGCTCCTACGAGCAGTACTTC. It encodes CASSQRDSSYEQYF. The complete variable domain, with remaining parts taken from reference TRBV7-2 and TRBJ2-7, reads GAGVSQSPSNKVTEKGKDVELRCDPISGHTALYWYRQSLGQGLEFLIYFQGNSAPDKSGLPSDRFSAERTGGSVSTLTIQRTQQEDSAVYLCASSQRDSSYEQYFGPGTRLTVT.

The CDR3 DNA reads TGTGCCTGGAGTGTAGGAGGTAATAATTCACCCCTCCACTTT. Its protein is CAWSVGGNNSPLHF. The rearrangement uses TRBV30 and TRBJ1-6; D is undetermined. This CDR3 has 14 residues. CDR1 and CDR2 (germline): GTSNPN, SVGIG (reference sequence). Trimming stripped 0 bases from V and 5 bases from J, with 8 bases between.

This clone was counted ten times or more. The sample holds other DNA sequences that translate to the same CDR3. This chain connects TRBV4-1 to TRBJ1-5; D remains ambiguous. Germline assignment: CDR1 MGHRA and CDR2 YSYEKL. The CDR3 is 14 residues long. V lost 0 bases and J lost 7, with 10 bases in between. CDR3 protein: CASSQESRGQPQHF. The CDR3 DNA sequence: TGCGCCAGCAGCCAAGAGTCGCGGGGACAGCCCCAGCATTTT.

The chain employs TRBV15 and TRBJ1-2, with no clear D. The CDR3 consists of 15 residues. Germline V gene lookup returns CDR1 LNHNV and CDR2 YYDKDF (reference sequence). Trimming removed 0 bases at V and 4 bases at J, with 12 bases between. CDR3 DNA: TGTGCCACCAGCAGAGATAGGAGTCTCCCCTATGGCTACACCTTC. Translated: CATSRDRSLPYGYTF.

The chain has TRBV6-2 or TRBV6-3 and TRBJ2-7; 7 bases align to TRBD2. Germline trimming cut 5 bases from V and 3 bases from J; bases unmatched to any gene: 7. Germline lookup yields CDR1 MNHEY and CDR2 SVGEGT. The CDR3 runs to 14 residues. The CDR3 loop reads CASSSYSGGYEQYF. In nucleotides, the CDR3 is TGTGCCAGCAGTAGCTATTCGGGAGGCTACGAGCAGTACTTC.

The genes are TRBV6-5 and TRBJ1-3, with 8 bases that match TRBD1. Germline CDR1 MNHEY, CDR2 SVGAGI. The V gene end was trimmed by 4 bases and the J gene end by 0 bases; junction bases not matched to a gene: 5. The CDR3 spans 16 residues. The CDR3 nucleotides are TGTGCCAGCAGTTCGGGACAGGTGGCCTCTGGAAACACCATATATTTT. Translating gives CASSSGQVASGNTIYF.

V and J are TRBV4-2 and TRBJ2-2, with TRBD2 as a possible D gene (6 bases). Germline CDR1 is LGHNA and CDR2 is YNFKEQ. This CDR3 contains 17 residues. Trimming left V 0 bases short and J 6 bases short, with 17 bases between. The CDR3, as DNA: TGTGCCAGCAGCCAAGAAGGGCAGGGAGGAAAAGCCGGGGAGCTGTTTTTT. Its protein product is CASSQEGQGGKAGELFF.

The chain recombines TRBV4-3 with TRBJ1-1, with TRBD1 matching over 9 bases. Germline V gene data show CDR1 as LGHNA and CDR2 as YSLEER. V lost 1 base to trimming and J lost 8 bases; unmatched junction nucleotides: 8. The CDR3 length is 15 residues. The CDR3 nucleotides read TGCGCCAGCAGCCAAGGAACAGGACAGGGGTGGGAAGCTTTCTTT. It yields the protein CASSQGTGQGWEAFF.